The entry below gives a single T cell receptor beta chain sequence along with its context. The method was immunoSEQ multiplex PCR; TCRdb's version includes in-frame clones alone and lacks a portion of them. The data show about 300,000 clones, about nine tenths seen once. These data belong to a study of blood T cell repertoires in COVID-19. The ends were cut back, 6 bases at V and 5 bases at J, with 16 bases in the middle. In germline, CDR1 is MDHEN, CDR2 SYDVKM. This CDR3 is built from 14 residues. The chain has TRBV28 and TRBJ2-5; tentatively, D is TRBD1 (6 bases). The receptor was derived from a woman aged 25 to 39 with COVID-19, enrolled during active disease. Sequenced input: peripheral blood. CDR3: CASRGASPGETQYF. CDR3 in DNA: TGTGCCAGCAGGGGGGCGAGTCCGGGGGAGACCCAGTACTTC.